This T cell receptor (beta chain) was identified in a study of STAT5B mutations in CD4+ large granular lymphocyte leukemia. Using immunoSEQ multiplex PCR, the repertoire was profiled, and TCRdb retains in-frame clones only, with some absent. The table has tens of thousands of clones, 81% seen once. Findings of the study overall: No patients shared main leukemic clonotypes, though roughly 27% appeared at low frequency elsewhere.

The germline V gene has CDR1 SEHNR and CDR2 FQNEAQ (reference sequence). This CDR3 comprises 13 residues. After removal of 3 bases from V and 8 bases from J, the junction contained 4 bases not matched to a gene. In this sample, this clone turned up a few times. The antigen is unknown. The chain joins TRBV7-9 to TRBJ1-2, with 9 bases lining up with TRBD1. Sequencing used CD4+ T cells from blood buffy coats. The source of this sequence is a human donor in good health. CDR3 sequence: CASSLGQGGGYTF. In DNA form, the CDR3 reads TGTGCCAGCAGCTTGGGACAGGGAGGCGGCTACACCTTC.